Given below is one TCR beta chain in context. For TCRbeta, the library was prepared with unique molecular identifiers. TCRdb re-derived calls from the PCR reads in MiXCR, one entry per CDR3 protein. The sample records about half a million distinct CDR3 sequences, 12% being singletons. This entry belongs to a study of T-cell reconstitution after alpha-beta-depleted transplantation in children. The receptor's source is a human donor who donated a stem cell graft to a child with combined immunodeficiency. Source: PBMCs from the stem cell graft donor, taken from the stem cell graft.

The CDR3, as DNA: TGTGCCAGCAGGCGCGAATATGAGCAGTTCTTC. Translated: CASRREYEQFF. The rearrangement joins TRBV12-3 or TRBV12-4 to TRBJ2-1; D uncertain. V lost 6 bases and J 8 bases, leaving 8 bases between the germline ends. This CDR3 has 11 residues.